This T cell receptor beta chain derives from a study of blood T cell repertoires in COVID-19. Study context: COVID-19 samples collected from the United States, Italy and Spain covered acute and convalescent phases. From T cells, B-cell-depleted T cells, or PBMCs came the material, which was cDNA or gDNA.

Germline CDR1 and CDR2: SQVTM and ANQGSEA. The CDR3 has 14 residues. V dropped 6 bases and J dropped 1; count of bases not matched to a gene: 9. In the study's own analysis: Amplification of reference gene primers provided the estimated nucleated cell counts. Sequencing was performed with immunoSEQ multiplex PCR; in TCRdb, only in-frame clones are kept and a portion is missing. The D gene and trimming were derived from the DNA, and the V and J assignments and clone size from that table. Of about 200,000 clones listed, roughly 85% are singletons. The chain has TRBV29-1 and TRBJ2-7; 7 bases agree with TRBD2. Sequencing was performed on PBMCs or T cells enriched from blood (not recorded which). The clonotype comes from a woman in her thirties or forties with acute COVID-19. The CDR3 nucleotides are TGCAGCGTGCCCAACCGGGACTATTCCTACGAGCAGTACTTC. Its translation is CSVPNRDYSYEQYF.